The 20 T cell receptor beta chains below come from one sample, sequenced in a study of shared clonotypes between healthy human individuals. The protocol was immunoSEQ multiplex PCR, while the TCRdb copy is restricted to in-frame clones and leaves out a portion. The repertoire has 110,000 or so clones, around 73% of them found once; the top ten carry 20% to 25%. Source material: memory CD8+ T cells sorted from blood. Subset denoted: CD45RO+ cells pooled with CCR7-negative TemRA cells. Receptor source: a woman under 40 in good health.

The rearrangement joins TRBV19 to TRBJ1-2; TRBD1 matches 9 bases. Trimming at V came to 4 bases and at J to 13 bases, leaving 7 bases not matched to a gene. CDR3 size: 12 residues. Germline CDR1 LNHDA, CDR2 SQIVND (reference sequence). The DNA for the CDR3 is TGTGCCAGTAGTAGGGTGGACAGGGGAGTCACCTTC. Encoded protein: CASSRVDRGVTF.

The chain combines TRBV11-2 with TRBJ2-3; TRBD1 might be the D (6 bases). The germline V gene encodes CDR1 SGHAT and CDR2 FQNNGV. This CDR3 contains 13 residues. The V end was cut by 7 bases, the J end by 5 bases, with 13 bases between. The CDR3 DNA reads TGTGCCAGCATACAGGGATACGAAGATACGCAGTATTTT. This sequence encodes CASIQGYEDTQYF.

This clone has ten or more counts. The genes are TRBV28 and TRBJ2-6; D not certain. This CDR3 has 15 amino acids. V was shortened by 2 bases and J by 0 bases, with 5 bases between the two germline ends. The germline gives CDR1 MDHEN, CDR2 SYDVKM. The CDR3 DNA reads TGTGCCAGCAGTTTAGTTCTCTCTGGGGCCAACGTCCTGACTTTC. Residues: CASSLVLSGANVLTF.

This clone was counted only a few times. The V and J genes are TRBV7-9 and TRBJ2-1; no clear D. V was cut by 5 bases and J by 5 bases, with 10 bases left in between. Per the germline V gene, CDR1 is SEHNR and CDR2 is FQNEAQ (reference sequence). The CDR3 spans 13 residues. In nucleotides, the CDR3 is TGTGCCAGCAGCCTACCGGACCACAATGAGCAGTTCTTC. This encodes CASSLPDHNEQFF.

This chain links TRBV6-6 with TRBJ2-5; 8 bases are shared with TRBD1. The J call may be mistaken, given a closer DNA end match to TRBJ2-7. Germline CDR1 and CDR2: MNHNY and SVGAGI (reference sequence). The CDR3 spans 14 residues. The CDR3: CASRLTGESYEQYF. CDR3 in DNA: TGTGCCAGCAGGTTGACAGGGGAAAGCTACGAGCAGTACTTC.

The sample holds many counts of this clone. For the CDR3, the DNA is TGTGCCAGAAAAGAGAAAGACAGCTATGGCTACACCTTC. Its protein product is CARKEKDSYGYTF. This chain connects TRBV2 to TRBJ1-2; possible D gene TRBD1, 5 bases. Trimming cost V 9 bases and J 4 bases, with 15 bases left between them. From germline, CDR1 is SNHLY and CDR2 FYNNEI. This CDR3 contains 13 residues.

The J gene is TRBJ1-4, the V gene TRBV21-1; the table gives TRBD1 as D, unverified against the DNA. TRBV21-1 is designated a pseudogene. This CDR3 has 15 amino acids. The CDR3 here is CASSKGSGGWEKLFF. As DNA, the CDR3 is TGTGCCAGCAGCAAAGGAAGTGGGGGCTGGGAAAAACTGTTTTTT.

CDR3 loop: CASSDWGGMNTEAFF. The DNA for the CDR3 is TGTGCCAGCAGTGACTGGGGGGGGATGAACACTGAAGCTTTCTTT. The genes are TRBV6-6 and TRBJ1-1, with D tentatively TRBD1 (5 bases). V was trimmed by 5 bases and J by 0 bases, leaving 13 bases between them. This CDR3 comprises 15 residues. CDR1 and CDR2 from the germline V gene are MNHNY and SVGAGI (reference sequence).

In DNA, the CDR3 is TGTGCCAGCAGCTCCCGTACAGTGGATACGCAGTATTTT. Amino acids: CASSSRTVDTQYF. The genes are TRBV7-9 and TRBJ2-3; D not resolved. The CDR3 has 13 amino acids. CDR1 and CDR2 (germline): SEHNR, FQNEAQ (reference sequence). Trimming took off 4 bases at V and 6 bases at J, with 11 bases between the two ends.

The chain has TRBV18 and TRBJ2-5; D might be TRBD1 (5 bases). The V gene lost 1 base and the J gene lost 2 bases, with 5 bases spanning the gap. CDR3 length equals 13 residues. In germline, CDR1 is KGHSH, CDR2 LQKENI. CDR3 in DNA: TGTGCCAGCTCACCACAGGGGCAAGAGACCCAGTACTTC. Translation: CASSPQGQETQYF.

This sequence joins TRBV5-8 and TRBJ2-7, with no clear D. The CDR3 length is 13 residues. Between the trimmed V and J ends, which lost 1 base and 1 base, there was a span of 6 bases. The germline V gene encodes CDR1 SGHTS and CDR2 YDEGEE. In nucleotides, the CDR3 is TGTGCCAGCAGCTTGACAGCTTCCTACGAGCAGTACTTC. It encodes CASSLTASYEQYF.

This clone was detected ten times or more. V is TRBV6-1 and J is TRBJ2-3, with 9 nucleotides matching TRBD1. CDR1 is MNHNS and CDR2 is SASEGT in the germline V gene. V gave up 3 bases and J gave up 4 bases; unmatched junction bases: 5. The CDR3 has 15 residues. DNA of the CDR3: TGTGCCAGCAGTGAGAACACAGGGGGCGCAGATACGCAGTATTTT. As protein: CASSENTGGADTQYF.

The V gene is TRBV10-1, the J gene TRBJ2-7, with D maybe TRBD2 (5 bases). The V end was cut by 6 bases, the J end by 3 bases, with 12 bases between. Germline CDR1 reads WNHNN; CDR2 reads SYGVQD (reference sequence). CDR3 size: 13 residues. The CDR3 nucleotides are TGCGCCAGCAGCATTGGACGGGACTACGAGCAGTACTTC. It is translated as CASSIGRDYEQYF.

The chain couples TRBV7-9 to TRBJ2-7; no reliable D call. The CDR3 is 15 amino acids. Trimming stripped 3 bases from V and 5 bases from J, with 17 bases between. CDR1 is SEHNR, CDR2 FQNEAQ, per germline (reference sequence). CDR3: CASSFNVYWDNEQYF. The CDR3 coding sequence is TGTGCCAGCAGCTTCAATGTCTACTGGGATAACGAGCAGTACTTC.

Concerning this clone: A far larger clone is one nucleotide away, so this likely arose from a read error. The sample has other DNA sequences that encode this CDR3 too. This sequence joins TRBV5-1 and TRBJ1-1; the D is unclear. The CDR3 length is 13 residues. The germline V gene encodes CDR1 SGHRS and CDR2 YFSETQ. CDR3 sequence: CASSLELATEAFF. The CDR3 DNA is TGCGCCAGCAGCTTAGAACTTGCGACTGAAGCTTTTTTT.

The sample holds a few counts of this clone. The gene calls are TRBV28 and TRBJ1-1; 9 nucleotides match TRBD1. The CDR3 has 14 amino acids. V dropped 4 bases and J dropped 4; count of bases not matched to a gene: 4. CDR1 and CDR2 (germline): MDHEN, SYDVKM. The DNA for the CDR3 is TGTGCCAGCAGTTATGGACAGGGGAGCACTGAAGCTTTCTTT. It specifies CASSYGQGSTEAFF.

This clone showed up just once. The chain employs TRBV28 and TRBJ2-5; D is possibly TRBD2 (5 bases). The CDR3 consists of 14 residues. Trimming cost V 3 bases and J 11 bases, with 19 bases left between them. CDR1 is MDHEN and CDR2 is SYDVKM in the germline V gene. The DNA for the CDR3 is TGTGCCAGCAGTTTTTCTCCATTACTAGGCTTTCAGTACTTC. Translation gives CASSFSPLLGFQYF.

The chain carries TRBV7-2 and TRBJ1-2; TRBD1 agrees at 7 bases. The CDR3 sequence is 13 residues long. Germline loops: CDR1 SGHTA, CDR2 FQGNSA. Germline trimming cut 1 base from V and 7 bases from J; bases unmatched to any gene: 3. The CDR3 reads CASSLEGAGGYTF. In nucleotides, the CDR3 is TGTGCCAGCAGCTTAGAGGGGGCCGGTGGCTACACCTTC.

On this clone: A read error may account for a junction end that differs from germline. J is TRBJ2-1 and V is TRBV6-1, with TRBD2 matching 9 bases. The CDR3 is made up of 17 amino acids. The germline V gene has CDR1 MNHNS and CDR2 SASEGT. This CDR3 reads CAISESRASGDHNEQFF. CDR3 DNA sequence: TGTGCCATCAGTGAGTCCCGAGCTAGCGGGGATCACAATGAGCAGTTCTTC.

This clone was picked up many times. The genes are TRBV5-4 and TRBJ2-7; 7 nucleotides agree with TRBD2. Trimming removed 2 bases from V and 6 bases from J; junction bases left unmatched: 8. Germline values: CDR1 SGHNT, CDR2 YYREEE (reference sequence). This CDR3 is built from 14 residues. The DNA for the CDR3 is TGTGCCAGCAGCTTCGGGGACTATAGGGGCGAGCAGTACTTC. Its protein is CASSFGDYRGEQYF. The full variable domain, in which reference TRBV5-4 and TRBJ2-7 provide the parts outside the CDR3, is ETGVTQSPTHLIKTRGQQVTLRCSSQSGHNTVSWYQQALGQGPQFIFQYYREEENGRGNFPPRFSGLQFPNYSSELNVNALELDDSALYLCASSFGDYRGEQYFGPGTRLTVT.